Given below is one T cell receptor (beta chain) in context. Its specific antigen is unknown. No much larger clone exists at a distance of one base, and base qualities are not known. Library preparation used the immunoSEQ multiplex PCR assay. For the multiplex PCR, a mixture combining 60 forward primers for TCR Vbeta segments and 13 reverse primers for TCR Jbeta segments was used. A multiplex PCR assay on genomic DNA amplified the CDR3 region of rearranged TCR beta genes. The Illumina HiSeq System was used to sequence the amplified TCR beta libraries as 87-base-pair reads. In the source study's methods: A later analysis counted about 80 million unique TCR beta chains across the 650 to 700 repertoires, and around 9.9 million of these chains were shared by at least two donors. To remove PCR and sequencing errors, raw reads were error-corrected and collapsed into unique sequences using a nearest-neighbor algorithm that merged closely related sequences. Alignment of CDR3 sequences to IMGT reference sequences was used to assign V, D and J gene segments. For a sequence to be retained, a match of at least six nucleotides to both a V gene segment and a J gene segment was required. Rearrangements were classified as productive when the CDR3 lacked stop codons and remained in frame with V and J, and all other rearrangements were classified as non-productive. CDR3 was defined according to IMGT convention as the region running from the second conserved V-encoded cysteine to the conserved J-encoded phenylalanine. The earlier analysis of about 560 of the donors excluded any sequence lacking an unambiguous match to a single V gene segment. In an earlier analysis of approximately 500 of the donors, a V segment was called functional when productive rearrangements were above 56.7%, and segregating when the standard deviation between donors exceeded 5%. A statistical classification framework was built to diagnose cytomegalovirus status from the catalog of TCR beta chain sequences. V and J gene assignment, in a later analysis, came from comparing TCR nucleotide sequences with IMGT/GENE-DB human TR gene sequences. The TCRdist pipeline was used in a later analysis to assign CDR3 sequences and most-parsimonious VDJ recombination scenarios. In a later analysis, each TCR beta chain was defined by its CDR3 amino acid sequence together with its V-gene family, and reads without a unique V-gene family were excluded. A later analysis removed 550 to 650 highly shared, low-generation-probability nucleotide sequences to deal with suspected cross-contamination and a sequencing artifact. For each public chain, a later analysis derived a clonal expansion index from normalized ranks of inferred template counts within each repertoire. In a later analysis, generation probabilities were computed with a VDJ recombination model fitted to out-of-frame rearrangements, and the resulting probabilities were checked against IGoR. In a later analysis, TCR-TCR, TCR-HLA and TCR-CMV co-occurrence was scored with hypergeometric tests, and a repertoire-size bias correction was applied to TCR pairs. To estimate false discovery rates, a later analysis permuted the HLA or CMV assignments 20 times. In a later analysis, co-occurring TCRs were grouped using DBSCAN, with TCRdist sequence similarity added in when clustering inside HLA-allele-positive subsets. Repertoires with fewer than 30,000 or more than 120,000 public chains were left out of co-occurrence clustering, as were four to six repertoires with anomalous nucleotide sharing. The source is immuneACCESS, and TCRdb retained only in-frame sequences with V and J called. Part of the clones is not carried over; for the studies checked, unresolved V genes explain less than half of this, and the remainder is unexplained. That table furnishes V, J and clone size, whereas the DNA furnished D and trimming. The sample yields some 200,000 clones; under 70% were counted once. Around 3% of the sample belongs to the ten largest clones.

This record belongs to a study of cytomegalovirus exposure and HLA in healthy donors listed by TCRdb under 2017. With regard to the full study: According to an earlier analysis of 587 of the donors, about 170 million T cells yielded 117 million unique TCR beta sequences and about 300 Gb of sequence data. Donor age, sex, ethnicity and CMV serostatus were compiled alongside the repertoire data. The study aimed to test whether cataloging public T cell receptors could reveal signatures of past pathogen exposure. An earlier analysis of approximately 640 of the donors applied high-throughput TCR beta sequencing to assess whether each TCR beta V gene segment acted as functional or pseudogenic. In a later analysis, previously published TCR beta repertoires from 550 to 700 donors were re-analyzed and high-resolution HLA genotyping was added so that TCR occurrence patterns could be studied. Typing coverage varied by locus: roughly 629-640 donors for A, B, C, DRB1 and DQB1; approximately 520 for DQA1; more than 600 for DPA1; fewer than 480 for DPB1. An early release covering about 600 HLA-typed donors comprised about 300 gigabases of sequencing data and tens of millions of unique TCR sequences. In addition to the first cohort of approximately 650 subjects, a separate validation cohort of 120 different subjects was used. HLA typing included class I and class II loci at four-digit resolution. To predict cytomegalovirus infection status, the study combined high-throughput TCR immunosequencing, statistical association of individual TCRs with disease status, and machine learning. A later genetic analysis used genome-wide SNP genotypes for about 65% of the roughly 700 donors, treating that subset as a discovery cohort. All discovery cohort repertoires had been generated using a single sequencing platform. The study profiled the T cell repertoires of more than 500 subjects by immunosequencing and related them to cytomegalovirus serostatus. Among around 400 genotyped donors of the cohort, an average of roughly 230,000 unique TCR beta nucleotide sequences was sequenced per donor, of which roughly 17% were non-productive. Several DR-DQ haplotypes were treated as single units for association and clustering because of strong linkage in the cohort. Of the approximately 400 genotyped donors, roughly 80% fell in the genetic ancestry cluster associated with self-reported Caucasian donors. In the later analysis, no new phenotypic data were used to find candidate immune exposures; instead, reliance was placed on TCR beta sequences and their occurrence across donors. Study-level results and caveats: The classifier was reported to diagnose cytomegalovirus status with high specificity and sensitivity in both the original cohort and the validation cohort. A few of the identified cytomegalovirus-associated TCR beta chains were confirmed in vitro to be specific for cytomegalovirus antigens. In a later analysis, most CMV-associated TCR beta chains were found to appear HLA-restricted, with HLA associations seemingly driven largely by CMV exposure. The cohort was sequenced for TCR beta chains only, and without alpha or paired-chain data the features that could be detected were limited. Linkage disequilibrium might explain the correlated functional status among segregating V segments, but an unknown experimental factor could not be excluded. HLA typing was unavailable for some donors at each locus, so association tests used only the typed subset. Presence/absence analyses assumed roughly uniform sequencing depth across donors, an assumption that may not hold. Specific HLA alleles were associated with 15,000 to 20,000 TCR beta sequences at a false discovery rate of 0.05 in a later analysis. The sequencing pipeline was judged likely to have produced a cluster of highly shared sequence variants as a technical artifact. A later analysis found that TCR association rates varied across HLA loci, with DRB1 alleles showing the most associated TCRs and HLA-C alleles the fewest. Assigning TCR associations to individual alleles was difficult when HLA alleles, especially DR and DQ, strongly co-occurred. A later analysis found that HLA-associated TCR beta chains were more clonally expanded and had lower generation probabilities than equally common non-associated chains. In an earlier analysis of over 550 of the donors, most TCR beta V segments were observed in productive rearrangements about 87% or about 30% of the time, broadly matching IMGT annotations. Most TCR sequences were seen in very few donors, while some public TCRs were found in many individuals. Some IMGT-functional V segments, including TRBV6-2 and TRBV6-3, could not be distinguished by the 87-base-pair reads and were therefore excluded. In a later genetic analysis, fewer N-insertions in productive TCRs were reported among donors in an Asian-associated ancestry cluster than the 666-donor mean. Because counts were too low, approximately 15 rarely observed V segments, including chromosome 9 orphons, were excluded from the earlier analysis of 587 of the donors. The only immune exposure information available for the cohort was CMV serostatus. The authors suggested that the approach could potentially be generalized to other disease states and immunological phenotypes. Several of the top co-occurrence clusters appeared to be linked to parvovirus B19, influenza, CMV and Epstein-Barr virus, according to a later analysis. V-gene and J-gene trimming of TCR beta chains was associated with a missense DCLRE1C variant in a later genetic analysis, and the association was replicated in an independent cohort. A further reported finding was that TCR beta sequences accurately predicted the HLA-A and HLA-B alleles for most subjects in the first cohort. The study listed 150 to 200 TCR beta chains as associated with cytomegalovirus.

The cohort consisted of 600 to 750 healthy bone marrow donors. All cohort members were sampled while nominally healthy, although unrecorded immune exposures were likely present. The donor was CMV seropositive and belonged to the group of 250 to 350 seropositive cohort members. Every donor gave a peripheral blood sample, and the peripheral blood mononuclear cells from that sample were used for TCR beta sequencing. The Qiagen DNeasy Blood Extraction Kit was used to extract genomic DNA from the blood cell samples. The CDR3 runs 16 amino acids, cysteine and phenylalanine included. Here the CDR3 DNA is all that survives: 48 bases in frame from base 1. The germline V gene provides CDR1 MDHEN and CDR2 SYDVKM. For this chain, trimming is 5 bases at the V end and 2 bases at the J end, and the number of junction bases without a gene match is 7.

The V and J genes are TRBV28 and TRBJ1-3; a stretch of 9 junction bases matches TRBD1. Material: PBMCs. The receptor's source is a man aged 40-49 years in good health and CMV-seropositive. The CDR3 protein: CASSRDRVLTGNTIYF. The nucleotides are TGTGCCAGCAGTCGGGACAGGGTATTGACTGGAAACACCATATATTTT.